The 17 T cell receptor beta chains presented below share a single source sample, sequenced in a study of shared clonotypes between healthy human individuals. Clones were sequenced by immunoSEQ multiplex PCR, and TCRdb holds only the in-frame ones, with some missing. The sample lists about 820,000 clones, 80% to 95% occurring once. CD45RO negativity and positive selection for CCR7 defined naive CD8 cells, a population that excluded terminally differentiated effector memory CD45RA+ cells. The specimen sequenced was naive CD8+ T cells sorted from blood. These receptors all stem from a man in his thirties or forties in good health.

The chain carries TRBV14 and TRBJ2-1; 13 bases match TRBD2. V lost 1 base, J lost 10 bases, and 7 bases stayed unmatched. Germline V gene lookup returns CDR1 SGHDN and CDR2 FVKESK. The CDR3 runs 16 residues. The CDR3: CASSQGGLAGVREQFF. CDR3 DNA: TGTGCCAGCAGCCAAGGAGGACTAGCGGGAGTCCGAGAGCAGTTCTTC. The complete variable domain, with remaining parts taken from reference TRBV14 and TRBJ2-1, reads EAGVTQFPSHSVIEKGQTVTLRCDPISGHDNLYWYRRVMGKEIKFLLHFVKESKQDESGMPNNRFLAERTGGTYSTLKVQPAELEDSGVYFCASSQGGLAGVREQFFGPGTRLTVL.

The genes are TRBV7-9 and TRBJ2-1; 13 bases are a match to TRBD2. The germline CDR1 and CDR2 sequences are SEHNR and FQNEAQ (reference sequence). J lost 0 bases, V lost 5 bases, and 10 bases had no gene match. The CDR3 sequence is 19 residues long. CDR3 amino acids: CASSPTSGRAGTSYNEQFF. CDR3 DNA sequence: TGTGCCAGCAGCCCTACTAGCGGGAGGGCAGGGACCTCCTACAATGAGCAGTTCTTC.

The chain has TRBV5-4 and TRBJ2-7, with 8 bases that match TRBD1. J gave up 5 bases and V 2 bases, and 6 bases lay outside the gene matches. This CDR3 has 14 residues. Per germline, CDR1 SGHNT and CDR2 YYREEE (reference sequence). CDR3: CASSLGDRLHEQYF. For the CDR3, the DNA is TGTGCCAGCAGCTTAGGGGACAGGCTACACGAGCAGTACTTC. Using reference TRBV5-4 and TRBJ2-7 for the parts outside the CDR3, the full variable domain is ETGVTQSPTHLIKTRGQQVTLRCSSQSGHNTVSWYQQALGQGPQFIFQYYREEENGRGNFPPRFSGLQFPNYSSELNVNALELDDSALYLCASSLGDRLHEQYFGPGTRLTVT.

Comment on this clone: Other DNA sequences within the sample encode an identical CDR3. The rearrangement links TRBV27 to TRBJ2-2, with D maybe TRBD2 (6 bases). Trimming took 4 bases from V and 1 from J, leaving 7 bases between them. This CDR3 contains 14 residues. Germline V gene data show CDR1 as MNHEY and CDR2 as SMNVEV (reference sequence). CDR3 residues: CASSSGLNTGELFF. CDR3 DNA sequence: TGTGCCAGCAGTTCGGGACTGAACACCGGGGAGCTGTTTTTT.

The chain recombines TRBV7-2 with TRBJ2-2; 9 bases align to TRBD1. From germline, CDR1 is SGHTA and CDR2 FQGNSA. CDR3 size: 17 residues. Germline trimming cut 5 bases from V and 5 bases from J; bases unmatched to any gene: 12. Here the CDR3 reads CASSPNSGTGWTGELFF. CDR3 nucleotide sequence: TGTGCCAGCAGCCCAAATTCCGGGACAGGGTGGACCGGGGAGCTGTTTTTT.

The chain recombines TRBV5-4 with TRBJ2-1, with TRBD1 identical over 9 bases. The CDR3 contains 15 residues. J lost 8 bases, V lost 3 bases, and 9 bases had no gene match. Germline CDR1 reads SGHNT; CDR2 reads YYREEE (reference sequence). The CDR3 reads CASSWPGTGSDEQFF. Here the CDR3 DNA reads TGTGCCAGCAGCTGGCCGGGGACAGGGTCGGATGAGCAGTTCTTC.

The rearrangement joins TRBV5-8 to TRBJ2-3; TRBD2 matches 14 bases. The CDR3 spans 16 residues. J was trimmed by 7 bases and V by 0 bases; bases with no gene match: 4. In germline, CDR1 is SGHTS, CDR2 YDEGEE. The chain's CDR3 is CASSLGLAGGPYTQYF. In DNA form, the CDR3 reads TGTGCCAGCAGCTTGGGACTAGCGGGAGGGCCTTATACGCAGTATTTT.

The chain couples TRBV11-2 to TRBJ2-7; a weak D match, TRBD2 (6 bases). Trimming took 2 bases from V and 1 from J, leaving 12 bases between them. The length of the CDR3 is 15 residues. The germline gives CDR1 SGHAT, CDR2 FQNNGV. The CDR3 DNA follows: TGTGCCAGCAGCTTAAGGGGACTGCAATCCTACGAGCAGTACTTC. Its translation: CASSLRGLQSYEQYF.

This clone was seen a single time. The chain uses TRBV9 and TRBJ2-7; D not certain. The CDR3 runs 12 residues. Germline V gene lookup returns CDR1 SGDLS and CDR2 YYNGEE. V dropped 3 bases and J dropped 4 bases, with 8 bases sitting between them. CDR3 region: CASSGPTYEQYF. The CDR3 bases are TGTGCCAGCAGCGGCCCGACGTACGAGCAGTACTTC.

The V gene is TRBV11-2, the J gene TRBJ2-7; weak D call: TRBD1 (5 bases). The germline V gene encodes CDR1 SGHAT and CDR2 FQNNGV. V was pared by 4 bases and J by 2 bases, with 9 bases between. The CDR3 loop spans 13 amino acids. DNA for the CDR3: TGTGCCAGCAGCTACGGACACCCCTACGAGCAGTACTTC. Translating gives CASSYGHPYEQYF.

J is TRBJ2-1 and V is TRBV2; D uncertain. Germline loops: CDR1 SNHLY, CDR2 FYNNEI. Trimming stripped 8 bases from V and 8 bases from J, with 16 bases between. This CDR3 has 13 amino acids. Written as DNA, the CDR3 is TGTGCCAGCTCCGGGCCCCCATCGGATGAGCAGTTCTTC. Its translation is CASSGPPSDEQFF.

The rearrangement uses TRBV7-6 and TRBJ1-5; D is undetermined. The CDR3 runs to 14 residues. Germline V CDR1 and CDR2: SGHVS, FNYEAQ. The V end lost 1 base, the J end lost 9 bases, and 13 bases lay between the germline ends. CDR3 sequence reads: CASSLEAEAGPQHF. The CDR3 region has the DNA TGTGCCAGCAGCTTAGAGGCAGAGGCCGGGCCCCAGCATTTT. Filled out from reference TRBV7-6 and TRBJ1-5, the complete variable domain reads GAGVSQSPRYKVTKRGQDVALRCDPISGHVSLYWYRQALGQGPEFLTYFNYEAQQDKSGLPNDRFSAERPEGSISTLTIQRTEQRDSAMYRCASSLEAEAGPQHFGDGTRLSIL.

V usage is TRBV27 and J usage is TRBJ2-7, with 8 positions matching TRBD2. V shed 5 bases, J shed 6 bases, and the junction held 9 bases outside the gene matches. Germline assignment: CDR1 MNHEY and CDR2 SMNVEV (reference sequence). CDR3 length equals 14 residues. The CDR3 sequence: CASSPGTRYTEQYF. DNA for the CDR3: TGTGCCAGCAGTCCTGGGACTAGATACACCGAGCAGTACTTC.

The chain employs TRBV7-8 and TRBJ2-1, with D perhaps matching TRBD1 (6 bases). CDR3 length: 15 residues. Trimming cost V 3 bases and J 1 base, with 10 bases left between them. Germline V lookup: CDR1 SGHVS, CDR2 FQNEAQ. CDR3 in amino acids: CASSLWGLSYNEQFF. CDR3 DNA: TGTGCCAGCAGCTTGTGGGGGCTTTCCTACAATGAGCAGTTCTTC.

This clone was found once. The rearrangement joins TRBV27 to TRBJ2-7; no clear D gene. Trimming took 3 bases from V and 3 from J, leaving 15 bases between them. This CDR3 contains 15 residues. Germline V gene data show CDR1 as MNHEY and CDR2 as SMNVEV (reference sequence). CDR3 region: CASSLTIGNHYEQYF. The CDR3 nucleotides read TGTGCCAGCAGTTTGACGATCGGCAACCACTACGAGCAGTACTTC.

The chain employs TRBV7-6 and TRBJ2-7, with D possibly TRBD1 on 6 matching bases. This CDR3 comprises 13 residues. Per germline, CDR1 SGHVS and CDR2 FNYEAQ. The V end was cut by 5 bases, the J end by 7 bases, with 15 bases between. The CDR3 sequence: CASSHAWGQEQYF. In nucleotides, the CDR3 is TGTGCCAGCAGCCATGCGTGGGGGCAAGAGCAGTACTTC.

V is TRBV11-2 and J is TRBJ2-3; the match to TRBD2 covers 8 bases. Germline CDR1 and CDR2: SGHAT and FQNNGV. This CDR3 contains 17 residues. With V trimmed by 4 bases and J by 5 bases, 14 bases remained unmatched. The CDR3 nucleotides are TGTGCCAGCAGCTCCCGATGGGAGCGGGAGTTGAAAGATACGCAGTATTTT. Translation gives CASSSRWERELKDTQYF.